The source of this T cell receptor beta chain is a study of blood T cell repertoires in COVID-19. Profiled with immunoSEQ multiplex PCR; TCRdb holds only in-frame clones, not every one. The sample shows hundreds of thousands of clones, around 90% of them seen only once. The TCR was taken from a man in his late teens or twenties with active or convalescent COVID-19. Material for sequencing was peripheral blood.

CDR3 region: CASSQPTGGGYGYTF. The CDR3 coding sequence is TGCGCCAGCAGCCAACCGACAGGGGGCGGCTATGGCTACACCTTC. This rearrangement joins TRBV4-1 to TRBJ1-2; 10 positions agree with TRBD1. The germline V gene has CDR1 MGHRA and CDR2 YSYEKL. V trimming: 2 bases; J trimming: 4 bases; junction bases outside the gene matches: 4. CDR3 length: 15 residues.